The rows below give T cell receptor beta chains drawn from one sample of a study of radiotherapy plus CTLA-4 blockade in lung cancer. Here immunoSEQ multiplex PCR was the method, and the copy in TCRdb shows in-frame clones only, minus some. The table includes 47,000 or so clones, approximately 84% detected once. The specimen comprised peripheral blood, sampled from a patient treated with radiotherapy plus ipilimumab. The source is a human donor with non-small cell lung cancer whose response to radiotherapy plus ipilimumab could not be evaluated. Both conserved end residues are part of each CDR3. A D gene is named only where the DNA matches it firmly. Part of the rows lack a size; the others show once, few, many or a class for expanded clones.

CDR3 length	J gene	D gene	clone size	V gene	CDR3 protein	CDR3 DNA
16	TRBJ2-7	TRBD2	NA	TRBV9	CASSVFERDLPHEQYF	TGTGCCAGCAGCGTATTCGAGCGGGACCTCCCCCACGAGCAGTACTTC
14	TRBJ2-7	TRBD1	once	TRBV27	CASSLQQGAREQYF	TGTGCCAGCAGTTTACAACAGGGGGCAAGGGAGCAGTACTTC
13	TRBJ1-2	TRBD1	NA	TRBV27	CASSAQGAGGYTF	TGTGCCAGCAGTGCCCAGGGGGCGGGAGGCTACACCTTC
15	TRBJ1-2	NA	few	TRBV19	CASSMGAQGSRGYTF	TGTGCCAGTAGTATGGGGGCCCAGGGAAGTCGTGGCTACACCTTC
17	TRBJ1-5	TRBD1	NA	TRBV7-9	CASSRTGTEVGNQPQHF	TGTGCCAGCAGCCGTACCGGGACAGAGGTGGGCAATCAGCCCCAGCATTTT
15	TRBJ2-1	TRBD2	NA	TRBV7-2	CASSLTSGPYNEQFF	TGTGCCAGCAGCCTGACTAGCGGTCCATACAATGAGCAGTTCTTC
18	TRBJ2-6	TRBD2	NA	TRBV4-1	CASSQRLAGASGANVLTF	TGCGCCAGCAGCCAACGACTAGCGGGGGCCTCTGGGGCCAACGTCCTGACTTTC
16	TRBJ1-4	TRBD1	NA	TRBV7-2	CASSRHGGQGWEKLFF	TGTGCCAGCAGCCGCCACGGGGGACAGGGTTGGGAAAAACTGTTTTTT
14	TRBJ2-5	NA	NA	TRBV9	CASSSTGLQETQYF	TGTGCCAGCAGCTCGACGGGACTCCAAGAGACCCAGTACTTC
16	TRBJ1-3	TRBD1	NA	TRBV18	CASRWGQGSSGNTIYF	TGTGCCAGCCGATGGGGACAGGGGAGCTCTGGAAACACCATATATTTT
12	TRBJ2-7	NA	NA	TRBV2	CASSEEYYEQYF	TGTGCCAGCAGTGAGGAGTACTACGAGCAGTACTTC
15	TRBJ2-1	TRBD2	hyperexpanded	TRBV4-2	CASSQGLAGANEQFF	TGTGCCAGCAGCCAAGGACTAGCGGGAGCCAATGAGCAGTTCTTC
15	TRBJ1-4	NA	NA	TRBV28	CASRPLRKANEKLFF	TGTGCCAGCAGACCCCTCAGGAAGGCTAATGAAAAACTGTTTTTT
14	TRBJ2-7	NA	NA	TRBV10-3	CAISNLDKAYEQYF	TGTGCCATCAGTAACCTTGACAAGGCCTACGAGCAGTACTTC
14	TRBJ2-5	TRBD1	NA	TRBV25-1	CASSNPGQGETQYF	TGTGCCAGCAGTAACCCGGGACAGGGAGAGACCCAGTACTTC
16	TRBJ2-5	TRBD2	once	TRBV7-2	CASSAFSGSYQETQYF	TGTGCCAGCAGTGCCTTTAGCGGGAGCTACCAAGAGACCCAGTACTTC
13	TRBJ2-7	TRBD2	NA	TRBV29-1	CSVARTSGLEQYF	TGCAGCGTTGCTAGGACTAGCGGACTTGAGCAGTACTTC
13	TRBJ1-1	NA	NA	TRBV5-1	CASSLFMNTEAFF	TGCGCCAGCAGCTTGTTCATGAACACTGAAGCTTTCTTT
15	TRBJ2-1	TRBD2	few	TRBV7-3	CASSASGSSYNEQFF	TGTGCCAGCAGCGCTAGCGGGAGCTCCTACAATGAGCAGTTCTTC
16	TRBJ2-2	TRBD2	NA	TRBV28	CASSLFPSGGTGELFF	TGTGCCAGCAGTTTATTTCCTAGCGGAGGCACCGGGGAGCTGTTTTTT
17	TRBJ2-2	TRBD2	NA	TRBV9	CASSRGTSGRSTGELFF	TGTGCCAGCAGCAGAGGGACTAGCGGGAGAAGTACCGGGGAGCTGTTTTTT
17	TRBJ1-1	NA	NA	TRBV11-2	CASSLVGSGFLNTEAFF	TGTGCCAGCAGCTTAGTCGGTTCAGGGTTTTTGAACACTGAAGCTTTCTTT
14	TRBJ2-7	NA	NA	TRBV19	CARSSGDSSYEQYF	TGTGCCAGAAGTAGCGGGGACAGCTCCTACGAGCAGTACTTC
15	TRBJ2-3	NA	NA	TRBV9	CASSVGLELTDTQYF	TGTGCCAGCAGCGTAGGACTGGAACTCACAGATACGCAGTATTTT
14	TRBJ2-3	TRBD2	NA	TRBV29-1	CSVRGAGGIDTQYF	TGCAGCGTTCGTGGAGCGGGAGGAATTGATACGCAGTATTTT
15	TRBJ1-1	TRBD1	once	TRBV6-1	CASSRDRGMNTEAFF	TGTGCCAGCAGTAGAGACAGGGGGATGAACACTGAAGCTTTCTTT
18	TRBJ2-3	NA	NA	TRBV5-4	CASSPDHLGLPSTDTQYF	TGTGCCAGCAGCCCGGACCACTTGGGACTCCCTAGCACAGATACGCAGTATTTT
16	TRBJ2-1	TRBD1	once	TRBV6-5	CASSYLAGGSYNEQFF	TGTGCCAGCAGTTACCTGGCAGGGGGTTCCTACAATGAGCAGTTCTTC
15	TRBJ2-2	TRBD1	NA	TRBV5-4	CASSYTGTGAGELFF	TGTGCCAGCAGTTACACCGGGACAGGGGCCGGGGAGCTGTTTTTT
14	TRBJ2-1	TRBD1	NA	TRBV27	CASSLETGVDEQFF	TGTGCCAGCAGTTTAGAGACAGGGGTCGATGAGCAGTTCTTC
16	TRBJ1-5	TRBD1	NA	TRBV6-5	CASSYSWTGSGQPQHF	TGTGCCAGCAGTTACTCCTGGACAGGTTCAGGTCAGCCCCAGCATTTT
13	TRBJ1-2	TRBD1	NA	TRBV6-6	CASRGTGGGGYTF	TGTGCCAGCAGGGGGACAGGGGGCGGTGGCTACACCTTC
15	TRBJ2-5	TRBD1	NA	TRBV27	CASSRTGVIGETQYF	TGTGCCAGCAGTAGAACAGGGGTAATCGGAGAGACCCAGTACTTC
14	TRBJ2-7	TRBD1	NA	TRBV27	CASGSRDRSYEQYF	TGTGCCAGCGGATCGAGGGACAGATCCTACGAGCAGTACTTC
16	TRBJ2-4	NA	NA	TRBV10-3	CAISTAQGPAKNIQYF	TGTGCCATCAGTACAGCCCAGGGGCCGGCCAAAAACATTCAGTACTTC
18	TRBJ2-7	TRBD2	NA	TRBV7-6	CASSLDTSGRLSSYERYF	TGTGCCAGCAGCTTAGACACTAGCGGGCGACTGAGCTCCTACGAGCGGTACTTC
15	TRBJ2-5	NA	few	TRBV4-2	CASSQEMGGAETQYF	TGTGCCAGCAGCCAAGAAATGGGGGGGGCTGAGACCCAGTACTTC
13	TRBJ1-1	NA	NA	TRBV30	CAWSGTTGLWAFF	TGTGCCTGGAGCGGAACGACGGGGTTGTGGGCTTTCTTT
15	TRBJ2-7	NA	NA	TRBV11-2	CAGSPAWGEQNEQYF	TGTGCCGGCAGCCCTGCGTGGGGGGAACAAAACGAGCAGTACTTC
15	TRBJ2-1	TRBD2	NA	TRBV7-9	CASSLNRLADNEQFF	TGTGCCAGCAGCTTAAATAGGCTAGCGGACAATGAGCAGTTCTTC
16	TRBJ2-1	NA	NA	TRBV29-1	CSVGIRTVESYNEQFF	TGCAGCGTTGGAATTCGTACGGTTGAGTCCTACAATGAGCAGTTCTTC
16	TRBJ2-7	TRBD1	NA	TRBV7-9	CASSLVSTGNPYEQYF	TGTGCCAGCAGCTTAGTCTCGACAGGGAACCCCTACGAGCAGTACTTC
15	TRBJ1-1	NA	NA	TRBV6-1	CASSENRALNTEAFF	TGTGCCAGCAGTGAAAACAGGGCCCTGAACACTGAAGCTTTCTTT
12	TRBJ2-7	TRBD2	few	TRBV9	CASSVGGDEQYF	TGTGCCAGCAGCGTGGGGGGGGACGAGCAGTACTTC